A single sample is the source of the 19 T cell receptor beta chains below, sequenced in a study of T cells after yellow fever vaccination. TCRdb processed the 5' RACE reads anew with MiXCR; each CDR3 protein has one entry. This sample yields over 200,000 distinct CDR3 sequences, of which 6.7% are seen a single time; 1% to 1.2% belongs to the top ten. This specimen consisted of CD4+ T cells sorted from PBMCs, obtained on the day of the yellow fever booster vaccination. The receptors here all came from a man aged 25-45 years who received the YFV17D yellow fever vaccine.

The sample holds many counts of this clonotype. The CDR3 bases are TGTGCCAGCAGTTTTGGGGACAGGGGAGACAATGAGCAGTTCTTC. Its protein product is CASSFGDRGDNEQFF. The chain couples TRBV12-3 or TRBV12-4 to TRBJ2-1; 10 bases are a match to TRBD1. The CDR3 is made up of 15 amino acids. The V segment lost 3 bases and the J segment 5 bases; nucleotides outside the gene matches: 4.

This clonotype has only a few counts. The rearrangement links TRBV15 to TRBJ2-7, with no clear D. Per the germline V gene, CDR1 is LNHNV and CDR2 is YYDKDF (reference sequence). The CDR3 is 11 residues long. With 0 bases removed from V and 5 bases from J, the gap between germline ends came to 2 bases. The CDR3 is CATSRENEQYF. In nucleotides, the CDR3 is TGTGCCACCAGCAGAGAGAACGAGCAGTACTTC.

This chain connects TRBV20-1 to TRBJ1-1; D unclear. The CDR3 sequence is 14 residues long. The germline V gene has CDR1 DFQATT and CDR2 SNEGSKA (reference sequence). The V and J ends lost 5 bases and 3 bases respectively, with 16 bases between them. CDR3 DNA sequence: TGCAGTGCTCCCCGCCGGTCAGTCGACACTGAAGCTTTCTTT. Its translation: CSAPRRSVDTEAFF.

This rearrangement joins TRBV12-3 or TRBV12-4 to TRBJ1-1, with 7 bases fitting TRBD1. This CDR3 is built from 13 residues. The J segment lost 6 bases and the V segment lost 5 bases, leaving 6 bases of the junction unmatched. The DNA of the CDR3 is TGTGCCAGCAGTCTATACAGGGGATCTGAAGCTTTCTTT. It encodes CASSLYRGSEAFF.

V usage is TRBV6-2 or TRBV6-3 and J usage is TRBJ2-3; D is unclear. Trimming stripped 6 bases from V and 4 bases from J, with 11 bases between. Germline values: CDR1 MNHEY, CDR2 SVGEGT. This CDR3 contains 13 residues. The CDR3 here is CASRELSPDTQYF. The CDR3 DNA reads as TGTGCCAGCAGGGAATTGAGCCCAGATACGCAGTATTTT.

The chain carries TRBV19 and TRBJ2-6; D is undetermined. CDR3 length equals 19 residues. Looked up from germline, CDR1 is LNHDA and CDR2 is SQIVND (reference sequence). Trimming stripped 4 bases from V and 2 bases from J, with 21 bases between. In DNA, the CDR3 is TGTGCCAGTAGTAAGTTTCAGACGGACCAAGGGACTGGGGCCAACGTCCTGACTTTC. Amino acid sequence: CASSKFQTDQGTGANVLTF.

The V and J genes are TRBV5-4 and TRBJ2-4; D is perhaps TRBD2 (5 bases). CDR3 length equals 14 residues. CDR1 and CDR2 from the germline V gene are SGHNT and YYREEE (reference sequence). V was trimmed by 9 bases and J by 7 bases, leaving 20 bases between them. The CDR3, as DNA: TGTGCCACGCACCCCGCCGGAGGAGCCAACATTCAGTACTTC. Its protein is CATHPAGGANIQYF.

This clonotype has more than one count but fewer than ten. V usage is TRBV6-2 or TRBV6-3 and J usage is TRBJ1-1; the D gene is possibly TRBD1 (5 bases). Trimming shortened V by 2 bases and J by 10 bases, and 11 bases separated the two germline ends. This CDR3 contains 12 residues. Looked up from germline, CDR1 is MNHEY and CDR2 is SVGEGT. CDR3 nucleotide sequence: TGTGCCAGCAGTTACGACCGCGGGGCAGCTTTCTTT. This gives the protein CASSYDRGAAFF.

Turning to this clonotype: A much bigger clone sits one base away, suggesting this may be a read error. V usage is TRBV29-1 and J usage is TRBJ1-4, with a possible D match to TRBD1 (6 bases). This CDR3 region has 13 residues. Germline V gene lookup returns CDR1 SQVTM and CDR2 ANQGSEA. V gave up 6 bases and J gave up 8 bases, with 16 bases separating them. The CDR3: CSVAGAKGEKLFF. The CDR3 DNA reads as TGCAGCGTAGCGGGGGCCAAGGGGGAAAAACTGTTTTTT.

The chain carries TRBV25-1 and TRBJ2-7; perhaps TRBD2 as D (6 bases). The CDR3 length is 17 residues. Germline V CDR1 and CDR2: MGHDK, SYGVNS. Trimming shortened V by 3 bases and J by 5 bases, and 23 bases separated the two germline ends. In DNA form, the CDR3 reads TGTGCCAGCAGTGACCTCGTTGAGTCCGGGAGAGGGGACGAGCAGTACTTC. Residues: CASSDLVESGRGDEQYF.

This clonotype was recorded at least ten times. This rearrangement joins TRBV4-2 to TRBJ2-1; 11 bases map to TRBD2. The CDR3 spans 17 residues. Looked up from germline, CDR1 is LGHNA and CDR2 is YNFKEQ. Trimming at V came to 3 bases and at J to 6 bases, leaving 10 bases not matched to a gene. CDR3 protein: CASSHPGLAAGVNEQFF. The CDR3 bases are TGTGCCAGCAGCCACCCGGGACTAGCGGCGGGAGTCAATGAGCAGTTCTTC.

This clonotype appeared a few times. CDR3 residues: CASSLAGGAGTQYF. The CDR3 coding sequence is TGTGCCAGCAGCTTAGCGGGCGGGGCGGGGACCCAGTACTTC. The chain has TRBV11-2 and TRBJ2-5; the D gene is possibly TRBD2 (6 bases). CDR1 and CDR2 (germline): SGHAT, FQNNGV. The CDR3 runs to 14 residues. Trimming left V 1 base short and J 7 bases short, with 13 bases between.

V is TRBV10-3 and J is TRBJ2-7; the D is unclear. Trimming stripped 7 bases from V and 1 base from J, with 14 bases between. Germline-derived CDR1 and CDR2 are ENHRY and SYGVKD. The CDR3 contains 14 residues. The CDR3, as DNA: TGTGCCATCAACCATGACGTTGGGTCCTACGAGCAGTACTTC. It translates to CAINHDVGSYEQYF.

This clonotype showed up just once. This sequence joins TRBV12-3 or TRBV12-4 and TRBJ2-5; perhaps TRBD2 as D (5 bases). The CDR3 extends over 11 amino acids. Between the trimmed V and J ends, which lost 7 bases and 3 bases, there was a span of 6 bases. The CDR3 is CASMEEETQYF. CDR3 bases: TGTGCCAGCATGGAGGAAGAGACCCAGTACTTC.

This clonotype was recorded at least ten times. The rearrangement joins TRBV25-1 to TRBJ2-5, with D unresolved. The CDR3 extends over 11 amino acids. V was cut by 5 bases and J by 5 bases, with 6 bases left in between. CDR1 is MGHDK and CDR2 is SYGVNS in the germline V gene. The CDR3 spells CASSIRETQYF. CDR3 in DNA: TGTGCCAGCAGTATTCGGGAGACCCAGTACTTC.

The V call is TRBV5-5, the J call TRBJ1-2; D uncertain. Per the germline V gene, CDR1 is SGHKS and CDR2 is YYEKEE (reference sequence). V lost 0 bases, J lost 4 bases, and 10 bases lay in between. The CDR3 extends over 14 amino acids. CDR3 region: CASSLGQSPYGYTF. The CDR3 DNA is TGTGCCAGCAGCTTGGGGCAGTCCCCCTATGGCTACACCTTC.

This chain joins TRBV5-1 and TRBJ1-1, with D hard to call. Germline assignment: CDR1 SGHRS and CDR2 YFSETQ. The CDR3 covers 16 residues. V lost 0 bases and J 0 bases, leaving 12 bases between the germline ends. The CDR3 here is CASSLERPSMNTEAFF. As DNA, the CDR3 is TGCGCCAGCAGCTTGGAGCGACCATCCATGAACACTGAAGCTTTCTTT.

This clonotype was observed a handful of times. The chain links TRBV5-4 to TRBJ2-1; D is ambiguous. The CDR3 contains 11 residues. Per germline, CDR1 SGHNT and CDR2 YYREEE (reference sequence). V lost 4 bases, J lost 8 bases, and 7 bases lay in between. CDR3 coding DNA: TGTGCCAGCAGCCAAGATTATGAGCAGTTCTTC. This sequence encodes CASSQDYEQFF.

This clonotype was recorded at least ten times. J is TRBJ2-2 and V is TRBV12-3 or TRBV12-4, with 9 bases that match TRBD2. This CDR3 comprises 15 residues. The V segment lost 0 bases and the J segment 5 bases; nucleotides outside the gene matches: 1. In DNA, the CDR3 is TGTGCCAGCAGTTTAGCGCTAGCGGGAACCGGGGAGCTGTTTTTT. Translated, it gives CASSLALAGTGELFF.